These 17 T cell receptor beta chains came from one sample sequenced in a study of stem cell transplantation in POMP-related autoinflammatory disease (TCRdb year 2021). The library was built by means of the immunoSEQ multiplex PCR assay. In TCRdb, the immuneACCESS table is reduced to in-frame sequences with V and J assigned. These tables do not hold every clone; where another copy was compared, an unresolved V gene accounts for under half, and the others remain unexplained. The sample yields some 1,000 clones; about 70% were counted once. The ten largest make up roughly 57% of the sample. The sequenced sample was CD8+ T cells from PBMCs. The receptors were sampled from a human donor in good health.

V gene TRBV4-2 combines with J gene TRBJ2-2, with 10 bases matching TRBD1. Germline-derived CDR1 and CDR2 are LGHNA and YNFKEQ. The CDR3 consists of 16 residues. The ends lost 3 bases at V and 6 bases at J; junction bases unmatched: 7. CDR3 in DNA: TGTGCCAGCAGCCACAGCCGGGACAGGGGCCCCGGGGAGCTGTTTTTT. Protein product: CASSHSRDRGPGELFF.

The chain is built from TRBV27 and TRBJ2-4; D is possibly TRBD1 (5 bases). CDR3 length: 14 residues. The V gene's germline CDR1 is MNHEY and CDR2 SMNVEV (reference sequence). Deletions cut 2 bases from V and 6 bases from J, with 11 bases between. CDR3 in DNA: TGTGCCAGCAGTTTAAGGGGCCCGGGAAACATTCAGTACTTC. It encodes CASSLRGPGNIQYF.

V is TRBV6-1 and J is TRBJ2-5, with D uncertain. CDR1 and CDR2 (germline): MNHNS, SASEGT. CDR3 length equals 14 residues. V lost 2 bases to trimming and J lost 5 bases, with 12 bases between them. This CDR3 is CASSEFLEKETQYF. The CDR3 nucleotides read TGTGCCAGCAGTGAATTTCTGGAGAAGGAGACCCAGTACTTC.

V usage is TRBV10-3 and J usage is TRBJ2-6; D remains ambiguous. The CDR3 covers 14 residues. Germline CDR1 reads ENHRY; CDR2 reads SYGVKD. Trimming left V 10 bases short and J 0 bases short, with 10 bases between. The CDR3 DNA sequence: TGTGCCACCCCCGAACACTCTGGGGCCAACGTCCTGACTTTC. Protein: CATPEHSGANVLTF.

This clone was seen a few times. The chain joins TRBV7-9 to TRBJ1-2; 7 bases are a match to TRBD1. The CDR3 spans 14 residues. Trimming took 3 bases from V and 5 from J; bases not matched to a gene: 6. CDR1 SEHNR and CDR2 FQNEAQ come from the germline V gene (reference sequence). Here the CDR3 DNA reads TGTGCCAGCAGCTTGGCCGGACAGGATTATGGCTACACCTTC. It encodes CASSLAGQDYGYTF.

The chain is built from TRBV6-1 and TRBJ1-4; 10 bases fit TRBD1. After removal of 1 base from V and 7 bases from J, the junction contained 12 bases not matched to a gene. This CDR3 has 18 amino acids. CDR1 and CDR2 from the germline V gene are MNHNS and SASEGT. The CDR3 loop is CASSEDDWDRGEGEKLFF. The DNA of the CDR3 is TGTGCCAGCAGTGAAGACGATTGGGACAGGGGTGAGGGTGAAAAACTGTTTTTT.

This clone showed up just once. The J gene is TRBJ2-7, the V gene TRBV5-8; a weak D match, TRBD2 (7 bases). Germline CDR1 reads SGHTS; CDR2 reads YDEGEE. CDR3 length: 17 amino acids. V dropped 2 bases and J dropped 4 bases, with 22 bases sitting between them. The CDR3 coding sequence is TGTGCCAGCAGCTTTTTAGGGTTGTTCAAGGGGGGGTACGAGCAGTACTTC. Its protein is CASSFLGLFKGGYEQYF.

The CDR3 coding sequence is TGTGCCAGCAGTTTATCTGTCGAGGAGGGCACTGAAGCTTTCTTT. Translated, it gives CASSLSVEEGTEAFF. V is TRBV28 and J is TRBJ1-1; no reliable D call. Germline V gives CDR1 MDHEN, CDR2 SYDVKM. The CDR3 sequence is 15 residues long. The germline V and J ends were trimmed by 1 base and 4 bases, with 13 bases remaining between them. Variable domain in full (rest from reference TRBV28 and TRBJ1-1): DVKVTQSSRYLVKRTGEKVFLECVQDMDHENMFWYRQDPGLGLRLIYFSYDVKMKEKGDIPEGYSVSREKKERFSLILESASTNQTSMYLCASSLSVEEGTEAFFGQGTRLTVV.

This chain connects TRBV2 to TRBJ2-2; D is undetermined. V lost 3 bases and J lost 6, with 11 bases in between. CDR3 length equals 14 residues. Per germline, CDR1 SNHLY and CDR2 FYNNEI. CDR3 residues: CASSDGYGSGELFF. Written as DNA, the CDR3 is TGTGCCAGCAGTGATGGGTATGGTTCCGGGGAGCTGTTTTTT. Drawing the rest from reference TRBV2 and TRBJ2-2, the complete variable domain is EPEVTQTPSHQVTQMGQEVILRCVPISNHLYFYWYRQILGQKVEFLVSFYNNEISEKSEIFDDQFSVERPDGSNFTLKIRSTKLEDSAMYFCASSDGYGSGELFFGEGSRLTVL.

J is TRBJ2-3 and V is TRBV6-1; D tentatively fits TRBD1 or TRBD2 (6 bases each). This CDR3 has 16 amino acids. In germline, CDR1 is MNHNS, CDR2 SASEGT. V was shortened by 2 bases and J by 5 bases, with 17 bases between the two germline ends. The chain's CDR3 is CASSEWRGGQGDTQYF. CDR3 bases: TGTGCCAGCAGTGAATGGCGAGGGGGGCAAGGAGATACGCAGTATTTT.

This clone has just one count. CDR3 residues: CASSETSGSSDTQYF. The CDR3 nucleotides are TGTGCCAGCAGTGAGACTAGCGGGAGTTCAGATACGCAGTATTTT. The chain has TRBV6-1 and TRBJ2-3; 12 bases are a match to TRBD2. V was clipped by 3 bases and J by 4 bases; unmatched bases: 2. The CDR3 runs 15 residues. The germline CDR1 and CDR2 sequences are MNHNS and SASEGT.

V and J are TRBV4-1 and TRBJ1-6; D unclear. The CDR3 is 13 amino acids. Germline V gives CDR1 MGHRA, CDR2 YSYEKL. V dropped 1 base and J dropped 7 bases, with 5 bases sitting between them. Here the CDR3 reads CASSQAANSPLHF. In nucleotides, the CDR3 is TGCGCCAGCAGCCAAGCAGCAAATTCACCCCTCCACTTT.

The rearrangement uses TRBV13 and TRBJ1-2, with 10 bases fitting TRBD1. V lost 5 bases, J lost 4 bases, and 7 bases stayed unmatched. The germline V gene encodes CDR1 PRHDT and CDR2 FYEKMQ (reference sequence). The CDR3 has 15 residues. The DNA of the CDR3 is TGTGCCAGCAGCCCCGGACAGGGGGATCTCTATGGCTACACCTTC. Encoded protein: CASSPGQGDLYGYTF.

This clone was observed a handful of times. The CDR3 reads CASSRTNDRNGYTF. The CDR3 DNA follows: TGTGCCAGCAGCCGGACAAACGACCGGAATGGCTACACCTTC. This chain links TRBV7-2 with TRBJ1-2, with a possible D match to TRBD1 (5 bases). CDR1 is SGHTA, CDR2 FQGNSA, per germline. Trimming cost V 5 bases and J 6 bases, with 16 bases left between them. The CDR3 extends over 14 amino acids.

The rearrangement joins TRBV4-2 to TRBJ2-1; either TRBD1 or TRBD2 may supply D (6 bases each). The CDR3 loop spans 16 amino acids. V was pared by 4 bases and J by 0 bases, with 13 bases between. Germline CDR1 and CDR2: LGHNA and YNFKEQ. The CDR3 region has the DNA TGTGCCAGCAGCCTCGAGGGGGGCTTCTCCTACAATGAGCAGTTCTTC. This sequence encodes CASSLEGGFSYNEQFF.

By frequency in the sample, this clone is large. The rearrangement joins TRBV13 to TRBJ2-7; tentative D call: TRBD1 (6 bases). The CDR3 totals 11 residues. Germline CDR1 is PRHDT and CDR2 is FYEKMQ (reference sequence). Trimming shortened V by 4 bases and J by 7 bases, and 8 bases separated the two germline ends. The CDR3 here is CASSSQGEQYF. Here the CDR3 DNA reads TGTGCCAGCAGCTCCCAGGGGGAGCAGTACTTC.

The V call is TRBV27, the J call TRBJ1-2; 9 bases align to TRBD1. Looked up from germline, CDR1 is MNHEY and CDR2 is SMNVEV (reference sequence). The CDR3 consists of 13 residues. V was clipped by 7 bases and J by 2 bases; unmatched bases: 2. The CDR3 is CASTGTGNYGYTF. The CDR3 DNA reads as TGTGCCAGCACCGGGACAGGGAACTATGGCTACACCTTC.